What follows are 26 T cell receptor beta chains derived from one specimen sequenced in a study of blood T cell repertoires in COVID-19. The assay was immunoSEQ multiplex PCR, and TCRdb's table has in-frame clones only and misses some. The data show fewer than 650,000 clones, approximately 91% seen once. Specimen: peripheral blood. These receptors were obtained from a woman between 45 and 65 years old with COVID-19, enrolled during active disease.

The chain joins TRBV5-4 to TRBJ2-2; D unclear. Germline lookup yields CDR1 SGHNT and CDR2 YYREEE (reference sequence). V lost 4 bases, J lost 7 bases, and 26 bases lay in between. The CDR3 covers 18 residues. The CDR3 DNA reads TGTGCCAGCAGCCCGACCCTCGGAGCGTCAGTTCTTGACGGGGAGCTGTTTTTT. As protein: CASSPTLGASVLDGELFF.

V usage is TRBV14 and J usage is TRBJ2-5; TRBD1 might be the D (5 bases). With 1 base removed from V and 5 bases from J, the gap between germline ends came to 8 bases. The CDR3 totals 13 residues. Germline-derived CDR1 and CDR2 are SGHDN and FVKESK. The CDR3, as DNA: TGTGCCAGCAGCCAAGGGGGCAGGGAGACCCAGTACTTC. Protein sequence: CASSQGGRETQYF.

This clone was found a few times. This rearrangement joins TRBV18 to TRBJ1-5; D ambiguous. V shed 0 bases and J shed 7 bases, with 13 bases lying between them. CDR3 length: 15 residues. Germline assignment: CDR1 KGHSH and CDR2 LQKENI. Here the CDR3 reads CASSPPEGRGQPQHF. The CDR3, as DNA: TGTGCCAGCTCACCACCGGAGGGTCGAGGACAGCCCCAGCATTTT.

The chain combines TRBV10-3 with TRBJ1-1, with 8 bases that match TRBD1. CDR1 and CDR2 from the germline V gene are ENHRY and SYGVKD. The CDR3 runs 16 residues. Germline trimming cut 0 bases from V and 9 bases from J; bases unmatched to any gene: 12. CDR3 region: CAISESTPWQGAKAFF. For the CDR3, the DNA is TGTGCCATCAGTGAGTCGACCCCCTGGCAGGGGGCCAAAGCTTTCTTT.

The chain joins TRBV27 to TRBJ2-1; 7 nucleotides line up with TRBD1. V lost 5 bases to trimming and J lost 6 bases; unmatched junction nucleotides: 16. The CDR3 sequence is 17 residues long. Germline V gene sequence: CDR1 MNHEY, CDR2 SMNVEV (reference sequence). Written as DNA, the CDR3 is TGTGCCAGCAGTCCAGCGACAGGGATCTCCCTTGCCAATGAGCAGTTCTTC. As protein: CASSPATGISLANEQFF.

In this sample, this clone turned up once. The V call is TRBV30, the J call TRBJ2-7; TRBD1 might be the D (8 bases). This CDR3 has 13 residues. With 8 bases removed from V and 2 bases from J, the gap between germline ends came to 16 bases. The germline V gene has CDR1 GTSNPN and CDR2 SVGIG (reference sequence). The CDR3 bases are TGTGCCGGCCTACAGGGGGGGCCCTACGAGCAGTACTTC. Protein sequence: CAGLQGGPYEQYF. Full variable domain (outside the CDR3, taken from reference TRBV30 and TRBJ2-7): SQTIHQWPATLVQPVGSPLSLECTVEGTSNPNLYWYRQAAGRGLQLLFYSVGIGQISSEVPQNLSASRPQDRQFILSSKKLLLSDSGFYLCAGLQGGPYEQYFGPGTRLTVT.

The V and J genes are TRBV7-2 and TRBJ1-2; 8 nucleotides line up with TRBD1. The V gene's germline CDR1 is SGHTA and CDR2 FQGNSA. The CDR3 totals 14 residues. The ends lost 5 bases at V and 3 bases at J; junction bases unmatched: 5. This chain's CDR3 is CASSPMGQDYGYTF. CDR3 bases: TGTGCCAGCAGCCCGATGGGACAGGACTATGGCTACACCTTC.

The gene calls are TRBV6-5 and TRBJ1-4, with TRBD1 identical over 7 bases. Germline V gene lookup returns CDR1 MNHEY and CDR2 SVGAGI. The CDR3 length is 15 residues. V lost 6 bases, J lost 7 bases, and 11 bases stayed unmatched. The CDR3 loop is CASRPSDRVGEKLFF. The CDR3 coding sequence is TGTGCCAGCAGGCCCTCTGACAGGGTCGGTGAAAAACTGTTTTTT.

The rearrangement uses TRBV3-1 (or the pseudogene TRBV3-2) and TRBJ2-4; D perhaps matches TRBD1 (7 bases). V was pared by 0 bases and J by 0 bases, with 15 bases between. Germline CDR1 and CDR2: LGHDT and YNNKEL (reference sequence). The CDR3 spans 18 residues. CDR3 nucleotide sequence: TGTGCCAGCAGCCAAGATAATAGGAGGGGGCTAGCCAAAAACATTCAGTACTTC. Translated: CASSQDNRRGLAKNIQYF.

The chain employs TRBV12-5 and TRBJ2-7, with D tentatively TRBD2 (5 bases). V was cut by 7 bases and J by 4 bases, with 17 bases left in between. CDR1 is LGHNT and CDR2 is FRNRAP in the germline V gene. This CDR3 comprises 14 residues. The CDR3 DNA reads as TGTGCTAGTGCCCGGACTCCAGAGGGTTACGAGCAGTACTTC. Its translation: CASARTPEGYEQYF.

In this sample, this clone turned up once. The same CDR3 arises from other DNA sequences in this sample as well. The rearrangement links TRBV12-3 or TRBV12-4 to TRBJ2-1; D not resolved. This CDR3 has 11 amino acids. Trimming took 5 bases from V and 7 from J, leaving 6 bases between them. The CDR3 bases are TGTGCCAGCAGTCTTTATAATGAGCAGTTCTTC. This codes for CASSLYNEQFF.

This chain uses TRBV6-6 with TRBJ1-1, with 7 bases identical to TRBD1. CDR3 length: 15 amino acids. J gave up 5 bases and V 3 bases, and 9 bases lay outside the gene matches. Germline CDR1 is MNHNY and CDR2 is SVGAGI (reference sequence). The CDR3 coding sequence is TGTGCCAGCAGTTATGGCGGCAGGGGGAGGACTGAAGCTTTCTTT. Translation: CASSYGGRGRTEAFF.

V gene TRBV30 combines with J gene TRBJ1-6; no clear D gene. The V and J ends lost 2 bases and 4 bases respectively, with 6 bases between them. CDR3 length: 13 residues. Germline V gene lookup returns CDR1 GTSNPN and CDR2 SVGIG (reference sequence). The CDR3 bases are TGTGCCTGGAGTAGGCGGTATAATTCACCCCTCCACTTT. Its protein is CAWSRRYNSPLHF.

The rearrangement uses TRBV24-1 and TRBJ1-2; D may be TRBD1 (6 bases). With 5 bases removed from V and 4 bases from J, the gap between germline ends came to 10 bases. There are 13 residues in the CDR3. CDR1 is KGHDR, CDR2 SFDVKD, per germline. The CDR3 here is CATSAPDSYGYTF. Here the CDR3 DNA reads TGTGCCACCAGTGCCCCGGACAGCTATGGCTACACCTTC.

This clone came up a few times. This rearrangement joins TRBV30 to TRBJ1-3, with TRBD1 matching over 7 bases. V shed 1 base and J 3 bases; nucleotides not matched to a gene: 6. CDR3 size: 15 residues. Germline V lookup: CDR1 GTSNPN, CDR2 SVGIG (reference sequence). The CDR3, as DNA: TGTGCCTGGAGTGGGGACAGAGTTCTTGGAAACACCATATATTTT. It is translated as CAWSGDRVLGNTIYF.

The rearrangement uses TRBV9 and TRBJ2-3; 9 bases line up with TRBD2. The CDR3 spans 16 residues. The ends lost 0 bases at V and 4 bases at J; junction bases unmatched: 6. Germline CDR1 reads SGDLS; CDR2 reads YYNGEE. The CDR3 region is CASSVGVSGGSDTQYF. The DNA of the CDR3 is TGTGCCAGCAGCGTAGGGGTTAGCGGGGGTTCAGATACGCAGTATTTT. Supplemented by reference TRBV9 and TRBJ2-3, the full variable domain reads DSGVTQTPKHLITATGQRVTLRCSPRSGDLSVYWYQQSLDQGLQFLIQYYNGEERAKGNILERFSAQQFPDLHSELNLSSLELGDSALYFCASSVGVSGGSDTQYFGPGTRLTVL.

CDR3 sequence reads: CASSSGGGAGGYTF. The CDR3 coding sequence is TGTGCCAGCAGCTCAGGCGGGGGGGCGGGGGGCTACACCTTC. V gene TRBV7-2 combines with J gene TRBJ1-2, with D possibly being TRBD1 (6 bases). The V end was cut by 4 bases, the J end by 8 bases, with 17 bases between. Germline CDR1 and CDR2: SGHTA and FQGNSA. The CDR3 has 14 residues. The complete variable domain, with remaining parts taken from reference TRBV7-2 and TRBJ1-2, reads GAGVSQSPSNKVTEKGKDVELRCDPISGHTALYWYRQSLGQGLEFLIYFQGNSAPDKSGLPSDRFSAERTGGSVSTLTIQRTQQEDSAVYLCASSSGGGAGGYTFGSGTRLTVV.

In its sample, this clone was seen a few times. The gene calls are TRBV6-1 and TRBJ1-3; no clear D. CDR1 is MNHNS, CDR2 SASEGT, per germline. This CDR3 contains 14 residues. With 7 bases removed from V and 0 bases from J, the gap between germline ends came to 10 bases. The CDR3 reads CASTPAVSGNTIYF. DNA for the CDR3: TGTGCCAGCACCCCGGCGGTCTCTGGAAACACCATATATTTT.

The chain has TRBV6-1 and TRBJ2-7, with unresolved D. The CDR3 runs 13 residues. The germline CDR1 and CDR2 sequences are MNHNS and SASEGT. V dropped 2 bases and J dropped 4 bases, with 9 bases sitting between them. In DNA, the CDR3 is TGTGCCAGCAGTGAAATCTGGCAGTACGAGCAGTACTTC. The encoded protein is CASSEIWQYEQYF.

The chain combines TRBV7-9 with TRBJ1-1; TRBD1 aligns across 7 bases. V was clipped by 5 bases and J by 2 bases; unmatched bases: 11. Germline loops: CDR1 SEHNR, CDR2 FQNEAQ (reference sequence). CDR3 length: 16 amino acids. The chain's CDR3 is CASSHKRQGQNTEAFF. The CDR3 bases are TGTGCCAGCAGCCATAAAAGACAGGGACAAAACACTGAAGCTTTCTTT.

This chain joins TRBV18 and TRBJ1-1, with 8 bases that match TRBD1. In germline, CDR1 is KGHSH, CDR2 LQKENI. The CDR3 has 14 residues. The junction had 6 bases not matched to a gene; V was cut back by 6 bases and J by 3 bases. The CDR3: CASSAQGGDTEAFF. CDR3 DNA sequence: TGTGCCAGCTCCGCACAGGGGGGAGACACTGAAGCTTTCTTT.

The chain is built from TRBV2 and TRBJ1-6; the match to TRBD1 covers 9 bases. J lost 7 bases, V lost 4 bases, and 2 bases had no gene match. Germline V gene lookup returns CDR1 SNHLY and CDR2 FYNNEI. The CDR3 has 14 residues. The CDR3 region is CASSGGTGNSPLHF. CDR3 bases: TGTGCCAGCAGTGGGGGGACAGGGAATTCACCCCTCCACTTT.

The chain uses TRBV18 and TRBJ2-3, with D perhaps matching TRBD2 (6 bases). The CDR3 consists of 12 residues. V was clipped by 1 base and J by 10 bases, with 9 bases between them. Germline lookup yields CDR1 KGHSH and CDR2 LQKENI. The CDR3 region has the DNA TGTGCCAGCTCACCACAGGGACTTCCGCAGTATTTT. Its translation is CASSPQGLPQYF.

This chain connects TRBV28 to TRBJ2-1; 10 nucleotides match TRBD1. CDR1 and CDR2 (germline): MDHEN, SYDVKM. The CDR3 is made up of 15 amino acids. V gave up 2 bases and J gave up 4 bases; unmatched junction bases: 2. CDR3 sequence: CASSLGTGVYNEQFF. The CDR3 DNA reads TGTGCCAGCAGTTTAGGGACAGGGGTTTACAATGAGCAGTTCTTC. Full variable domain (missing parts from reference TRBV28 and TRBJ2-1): DVKVTQSSRYLVKRTGEKVFLECVQDMDHENMFWYRQDPGLGLRLIYFSYDVKMKEKGDIPEGYSVSREKKERFSLILESASTNQTSMYLCASSLGTGVYNEQFFGPGTRLTVL.

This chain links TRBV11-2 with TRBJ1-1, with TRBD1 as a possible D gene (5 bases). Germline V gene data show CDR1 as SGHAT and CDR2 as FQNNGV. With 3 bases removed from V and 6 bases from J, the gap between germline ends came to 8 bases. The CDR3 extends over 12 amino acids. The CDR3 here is CASSLAGPEAFF. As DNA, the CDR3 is TGTGCCAGCAGCTTGGCGGGACCTGAAGCTTTCTTT.

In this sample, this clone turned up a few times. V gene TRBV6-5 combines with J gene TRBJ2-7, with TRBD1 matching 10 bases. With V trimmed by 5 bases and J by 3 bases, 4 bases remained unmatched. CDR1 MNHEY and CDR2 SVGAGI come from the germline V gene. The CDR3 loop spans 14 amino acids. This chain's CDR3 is CASSRDRGFYEQYF. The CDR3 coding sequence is TGTGCCAGCAGTCGGGACAGGGGTTTCTACGAGCAGTACTTC.